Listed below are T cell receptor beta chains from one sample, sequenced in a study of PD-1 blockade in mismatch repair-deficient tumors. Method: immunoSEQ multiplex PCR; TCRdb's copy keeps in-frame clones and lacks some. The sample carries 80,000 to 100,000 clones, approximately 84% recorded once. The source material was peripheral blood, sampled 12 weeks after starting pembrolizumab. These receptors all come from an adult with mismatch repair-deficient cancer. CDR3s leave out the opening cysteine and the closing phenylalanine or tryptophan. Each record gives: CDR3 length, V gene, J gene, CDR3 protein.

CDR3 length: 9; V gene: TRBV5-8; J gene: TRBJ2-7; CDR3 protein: ASSRFREQY
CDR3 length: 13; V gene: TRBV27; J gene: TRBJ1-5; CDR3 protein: ASGDYRKGNQPQH
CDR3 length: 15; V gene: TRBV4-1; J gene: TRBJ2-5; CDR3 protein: ASSHPKTAGTLETQY
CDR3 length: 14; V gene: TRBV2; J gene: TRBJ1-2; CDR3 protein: ASSGFDSLVNYGYT
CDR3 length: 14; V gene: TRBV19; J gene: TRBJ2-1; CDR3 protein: ASSIAGLDENNEQF
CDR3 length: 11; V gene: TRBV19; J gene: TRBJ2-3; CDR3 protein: ASTYAGTGEQY
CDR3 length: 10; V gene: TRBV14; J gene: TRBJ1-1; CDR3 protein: ASSLGAAEAF
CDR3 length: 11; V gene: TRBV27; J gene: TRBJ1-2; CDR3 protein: ASSLQGARGYT
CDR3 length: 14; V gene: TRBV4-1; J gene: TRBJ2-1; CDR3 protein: ASSQVPGESYNEQF
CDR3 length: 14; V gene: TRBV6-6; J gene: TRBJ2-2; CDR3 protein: ASSAQGGQGTGELF
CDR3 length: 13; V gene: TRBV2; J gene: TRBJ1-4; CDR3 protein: ASSEDRGANEKLF
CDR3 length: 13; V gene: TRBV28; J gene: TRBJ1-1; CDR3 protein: ASTGGAYAYTEAF
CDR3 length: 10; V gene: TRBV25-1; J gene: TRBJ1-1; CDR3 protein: ASSESDTEAF
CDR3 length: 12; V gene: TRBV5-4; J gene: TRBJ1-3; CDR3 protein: ASSPGTTGNTIY
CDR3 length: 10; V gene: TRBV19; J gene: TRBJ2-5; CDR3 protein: ASQSGGETQY
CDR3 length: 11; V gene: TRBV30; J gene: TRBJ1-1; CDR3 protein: AWSHRGQGEAF
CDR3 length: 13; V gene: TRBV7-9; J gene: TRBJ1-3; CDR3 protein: ASSPGTGVGNTIY
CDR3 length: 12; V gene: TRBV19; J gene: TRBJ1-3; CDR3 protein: ASSQADTGNTIY
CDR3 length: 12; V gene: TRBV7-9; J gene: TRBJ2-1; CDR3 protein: ASSFGGRGNEQF
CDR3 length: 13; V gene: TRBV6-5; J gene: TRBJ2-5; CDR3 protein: ASSRGAAVKETQY